This entry lists 18 T cell receptor beta chains sequenced from one sample in a study of Ad26.COV2.S vaccination and SARS-CoV-2 variants. Treatment defined: 19 received Ad26.COV2.S at low or high dose, single or two shots; about 5 received placebo; per-sample allocation not given. Sampling was performed 63 days after the first vaccine or placebo injection. This table comes from immunoSEQ multiplex PCR, and its TCRdb copy is limited to in-frame clones, with some not included. The data hold 350,000 to 450,000 clones, with about 91% observed a single time. The sample was peripheral blood, taken in a trial of Ad26.COV2.S vaccine versus placebo. The receptors originated from a person between 18 and 65 years old who received the Ad26.COV2.S COVID-19 vaccine or a placebo.

The rearrangement joins TRBV7-2 to TRBJ2-1; 7 nucleotides line up with TRBD1. V shed 5 bases, J shed 5 bases, and the junction held 6 bases outside the gene matches. This CDR3 is 14 amino acids long. The germline V gene encodes CDR1 SGHTA and CDR2 FQGNSA. The DNA of the CDR3 is TGTGCCAGCAGCGCTGGACAGGAAAACAATGAGCAGTTCTTC. Its translation is CASSAGQENNEQFF. The variable domain in full, with the rest retrieved from reference TRBV7-2 and TRBJ2-1, is GAGVSQSPSNKVTEKGKDVELRCDPISGHTALYWYRQSLGQGLEFLIYFQGNSAPDKSGLPSDRFSAERTGGSVSTLTIQRTQQEDSAVYLCASSAGQENNEQFFGPGTRLTVL.

This chain uses TRBV7-3 with TRBJ2-5; 8 nucleotides line up with TRBD2. CDR1 and CDR2 (germline): SGHTA, FQGTGA. The CDR3 runs 14 residues. Trimming took 3 bases from V and 3 from J; bases not matched to a gene: 3. CDR3 DNA sequence: TGTGCCAGCAGCTTGGGGGGACTAGAAGAGACCCAGTACTTC. This codes for CASSLGGLEETQYF.

This chain connects TRBV6-1 to TRBJ1-5; 9 positions agree with TRBD1. The CDR3 consists of 15 residues. Germline V gives CDR1 MNHNS, CDR2 SASEGT. Unmatched junction bases numbered 7, after V lost 3 bases and J lost 7 bases. The CDR3: CASSDPGQGRQPQHF. DNA for the CDR3: TGTGCCAGCAGTGACCCAGGACAGGGGAGGCAGCCCCAGCATTTT.

The table lists this clone with a few counts. The chain has TRBV28 and TRBJ1-2; 7 nucleotides agree with TRBD1. The CDR3 extends over 14 amino acids. From germline, CDR1 is MDHEN and CDR2 SYDVKM. The V gene end was trimmed by 7 bases and the J gene end by 4 bases; junction bases not matched to a gene: 9. The CDR3 nucleotides are TGTGCCAGCATCCAAGAGGGGACAGTCTATGGCTACACCTTC. Its translation: CASIQEGTVYGYTF.

V is TRBV9 and J is TRBJ2-2; D is possibly TRBD1 (6 bases). From germline, CDR1 is SGDLS and CDR2 YYNGEE. This CDR3 is 15 amino acids long. Deletions cut 1 base from V and 3 bases from J, with 10 bases between. CDR3 region: CASSVQGLDTGELFF. The CDR3 DNA is TGTGCCAGCAGCGTACAGGGGTTGGACACCGGGGAGCTGTTTTTT.

The CDR3 sequence is CASSQDLNGVVAGLNNEQFF. Here the CDR3 DNA reads TGTGCCAGCAGCCAAGATCTCAACGGCGTGGTAGCGGGCCTTAACAATGAGCAGTTCTTC. This chain uses TRBV4-2 with TRBJ2-1; TRBD2 agrees at 7 bases. The CDR3 length is 20 residues. Trimming at V came to 0 bases and at J to 5 bases, leaving 19 bases not matched to a gene. Germline V gene lookup returns CDR1 LGHNA and CDR2 YNFKEQ.

V is TRBV28 and J is TRBJ1-3, with 8 bases fitting TRBD1. The length of the CDR3 is 16 residues. The V segment lost 6 bases and the J segment 4 bases; nucleotides outside the gene matches: 11. Germline CDR1 and CDR2: MDHEN and SYDVKM. Written as DNA, the CDR3 is TGTGCCAGCAGCTCAGGGTGGACAGGGTCAGGAAACACCATATATTTT. Translating gives CASSSGWTGSGNTIYF.

V usage is TRBV7-2 and J usage is TRBJ1-6; TRBD1 matches at 7 bases. Trimming cost V 4 bases and J 7 bases; bases outside gene matches: 7. Per the germline V gene, CDR1 is SGHTA and CDR2 is FQGNSA. The CDR3 has 15 residues. The CDR3 DNA follows: TGTGCCAGCAGCTCACAGGGGATTGGGAATTCACCCCTCCACTTT. Translation: CASSSQGIGNSPLHF.

This clone was found once. The chain couples TRBV4-1 to TRBJ2-7; D may be TRBD1 or TRBD2 (5 bases each). The CDR3 runs 15 residues. Per germline, CDR1 MGHRA and CDR2 YSYEKL. V was shortened by 1 base and J by 2 bases, with 12 bases between the two germline ends. CDR3 sequence: CASSQGLQGPYEQYF. CDR3 coding DNA: TGCGCCAGCAGCCAAGGGTTGCAGGGACCCTACGAGCAGTACTTC.

V and J are TRBV9 and TRBJ1-6, with no clear D. V dropped 2 bases and J dropped 8 bases, with 11 bases sitting between them. The CDR3 is 14 amino acids. Per the germline V gene, CDR1 is SGDLS and CDR2 is YYNGEE. The CDR3 sequence is CASSVEAGDSPLHF. CDR3 bases: TGTGCCAGCAGCGTTGAGGCCGGGGATTCACCCCTCCACTTT.

The gene calls are TRBV27 and TRBJ2-7, with 7 nucleotides matching TRBD1. Germline assignment: CDR1 MNHEY and CDR2 SMNVEV (reference sequence). V gave up 6 bases and J gave up 2 bases; unmatched junction bases: 7. The CDR3 runs to 14 residues. This chain's CDR3 is CASSLGQLAYEQYF. The CDR3, as DNA: TGTGCCAGCAGCCTGGGACAGCTGGCCTACGAGCAGTACTTC.

The rearrangement uses TRBV10-3 and TRBJ2-2, with 7 bases that match TRBD2. Germline V gene data show CDR1 as ENHRY and CDR2 as SYGVKD. The CDR3 sequence is 14 residues long. Losses at the gene ends were 7 bases for V and 4 bases for J; bases not matched to a gene: 6. DNA of the CDR3: TGTGCCATCAAGGCGGGAGAGAGCACCGGGGAGCTGTTTTTT. Residues: CAIKAGESTGELFF.

The sample holds many counts of this clone. The chain is built from TRBV10-1 and TRBJ2-3; 8 bases are a match to TRBD2. V lost 7 bases to trimming and J lost 6 bases; unmatched junction nucleotides: 9. The V gene's germline CDR1 is WNHNN and CDR2 SYGVQD (reference sequence). The CDR3 consists of 14 residues. The CDR3 DNA follows: TGCGCCAGCAATGCCGCGGGAGGAAACGATACGCAGTATTTT. Its translation: CASNAAGGNDTQYF.

The rearrangement joins TRBV2 to TRBJ2-7, with 8 bases identical to TRBD2. This CDR3 comprises 18 residues. The germline V gene has CDR1 SNHLY and CDR2 FYNNEI. V dropped 2 bases and J dropped 5; count of bases not matched to a gene: 17. The CDR3 protein is CASSERRTFRLAGHEQYF. The CDR3 DNA follows: TGTGCCAGCAGTGAAAGGCGAACCTTTCGTCTAGCGGGCCACGAGCAGTACTTC.

The rearrangement links TRBV27 to TRBJ1-2, with D possibly matching TRBD1 (5 bases). The CDR3 has 11 amino acids. V lost 3 bases and J lost 12, with 11 bases in between. Germline V gene data show CDR1 as MNHEY and CDR2 as SMNVEV (reference sequence). CDR3 sequence (DNA): TGTGCCAGCAGTTTTCGAGGGGTACACACCTTC. Its protein is CASSFRGVHTF.

The chain recombines TRBV5-4 with TRBJ2-7; the D call may be TRBD1 or TRBD2 (5 bases each). CDR1 and CDR2 from the germline V gene are SGHNT and YYREEE (reference sequence). Trimming stripped 4 bases from V and 2 bases from J, with 13 bases between. The CDR3 runs to 14 residues. CDR3 coding DNA: TGTGCCAGCAGCAGGGACGGCCGAACCTACGAGCAGTACTTC. As protein: CASSRDGRTYEQYF.

The V and J genes are TRBV5-6 and TRBJ1-1; D might be TRBD1 (5 bases). The CDR3 has 14 residues. V was cut by 3 bases and J by 1 base, with 10 bases left in between. Germline V lookup: CDR1 SGHDT, CDR2 YYEEEE. In DNA, the CDR3 is TGTGCCAGCAGCTCGACAGAAACGAACACTGAAGCTTTCTTT. It encodes CASSSTETNTEAFF.

This chain uses TRBV7-9 with TRBJ1-1; D gene ambiguous. The CDR3 sequence is 11 residues long. V was clipped by 3 bases and J by 6 bases, with 5 bases between them. Germline CDR1 SEHNR, CDR2 FQNEAQ (reference sequence). CDR3: CASSFGPEAFF. Written as DNA, the CDR3 is TGTGCCAGCAGCTTCGGCCCTGAAGCTTTCTTT.